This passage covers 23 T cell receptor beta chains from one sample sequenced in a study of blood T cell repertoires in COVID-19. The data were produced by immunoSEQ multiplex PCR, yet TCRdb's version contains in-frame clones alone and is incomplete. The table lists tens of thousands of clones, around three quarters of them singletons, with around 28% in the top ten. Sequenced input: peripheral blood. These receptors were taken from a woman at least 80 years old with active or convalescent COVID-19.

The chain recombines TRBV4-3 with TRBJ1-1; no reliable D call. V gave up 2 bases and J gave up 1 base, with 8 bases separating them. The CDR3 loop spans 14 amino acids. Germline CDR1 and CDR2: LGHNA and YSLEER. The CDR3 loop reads CASSQHVRNTEAFF. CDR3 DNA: TGCGCCAGCAGCCAACACGTCAGGAACACTGAAGCTTTCTTT.

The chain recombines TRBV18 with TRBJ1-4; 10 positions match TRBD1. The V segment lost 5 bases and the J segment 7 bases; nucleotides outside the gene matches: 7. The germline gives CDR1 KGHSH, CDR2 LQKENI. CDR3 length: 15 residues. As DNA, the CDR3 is TGTGCCAGCTCATCCGGACAGGGGGGGAGTGAAAAACTGTTTTTT. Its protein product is CASSSGQGGSEKLFF. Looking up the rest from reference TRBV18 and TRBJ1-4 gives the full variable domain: NAGVMQNPRHLVRRRGQEARLRCSPMKGHSHVYWYRQLPEEGLKFMVYLQKENIIDESGMPKERFSAEFPKEGPSILRIQQVVRGDSAAYFCASSSGQGGSEKLFFGSGTQLSVL.

The CDR3 coding sequence is TGTGCCAGCTCACCGCTCCGCGAAGTGGATGAAAAACTGTTTTTT. Encoded protein: CASSPLREVDEKLFF. The chain carries TRBV18 and TRBJ1-4; D is ambiguous. Trimming left V 3 bases short and J 6 bases short, with 14 bases between. The CDR3 is made up of 15 amino acids. Germline assignment: CDR1 KGHSH and CDR2 LQKENI.

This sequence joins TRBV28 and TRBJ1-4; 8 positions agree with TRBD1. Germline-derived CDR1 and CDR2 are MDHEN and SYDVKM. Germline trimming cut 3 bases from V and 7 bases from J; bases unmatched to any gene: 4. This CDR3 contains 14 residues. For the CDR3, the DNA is TGTGCCAGCAGTTTCCAGGGGGCGGGTGAAAAACTGTTTTTT. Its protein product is CASSFQGAGEKLFF.

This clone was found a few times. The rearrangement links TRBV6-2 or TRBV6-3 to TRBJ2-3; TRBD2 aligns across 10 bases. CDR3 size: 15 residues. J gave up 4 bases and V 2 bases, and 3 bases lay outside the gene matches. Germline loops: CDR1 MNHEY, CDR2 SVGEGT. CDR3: CASSYTSGKADTQYF. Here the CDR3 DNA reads TGTGCCAGCAGTTACACTAGCGGGAAGGCAGATACGCAGTATTTT.

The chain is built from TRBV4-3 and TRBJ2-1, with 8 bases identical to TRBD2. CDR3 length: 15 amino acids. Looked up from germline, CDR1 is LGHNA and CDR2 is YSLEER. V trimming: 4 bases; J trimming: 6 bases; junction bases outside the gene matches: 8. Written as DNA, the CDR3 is TGCGCCAGCAGCCCCGGGAGGGAACCCTCCAATGAGCAGTTCTTC. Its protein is CASSPGREPSNEQFF.

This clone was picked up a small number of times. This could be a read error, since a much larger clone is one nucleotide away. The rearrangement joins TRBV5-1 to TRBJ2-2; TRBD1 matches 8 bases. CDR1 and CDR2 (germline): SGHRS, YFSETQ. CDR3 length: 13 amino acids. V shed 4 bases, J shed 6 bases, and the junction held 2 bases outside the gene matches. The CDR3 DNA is TGCGCCAGCAGCGTGGACAGGGCCGGGGAGCTGTTTTTT. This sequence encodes CASSVDRAGELFF.

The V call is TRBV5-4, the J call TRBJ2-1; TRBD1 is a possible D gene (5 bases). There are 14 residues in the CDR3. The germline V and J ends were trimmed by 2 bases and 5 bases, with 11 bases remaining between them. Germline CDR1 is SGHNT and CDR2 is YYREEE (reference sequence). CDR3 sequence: CASSLTRAHNEQFF. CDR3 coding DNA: TGTGCCAGCAGCTTAACCAGGGCCCACAATGAGCAGTTCTTC.

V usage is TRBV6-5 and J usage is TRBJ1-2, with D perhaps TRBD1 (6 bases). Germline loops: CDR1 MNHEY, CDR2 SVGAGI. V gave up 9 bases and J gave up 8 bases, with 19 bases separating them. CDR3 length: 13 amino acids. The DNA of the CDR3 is TGTGCCAGTGCCCCGGACAGCCTTAGAGGCTACACCTTC. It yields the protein CASAPDSLRGYTF.

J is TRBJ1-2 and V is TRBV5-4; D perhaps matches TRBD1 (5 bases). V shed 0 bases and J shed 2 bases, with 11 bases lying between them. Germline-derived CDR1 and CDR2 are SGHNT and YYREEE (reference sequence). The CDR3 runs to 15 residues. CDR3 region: CASSLVDRLNYGYTF. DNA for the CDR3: TGTGCCAGCAGCTTGGTAGACAGATTGAACTATGGCTACACCTTC.

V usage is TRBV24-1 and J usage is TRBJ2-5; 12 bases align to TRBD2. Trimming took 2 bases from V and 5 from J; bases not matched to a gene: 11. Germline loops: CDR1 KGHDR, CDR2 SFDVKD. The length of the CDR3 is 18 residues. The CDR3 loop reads CATSDWALTSGGQETQYF. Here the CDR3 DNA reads TGTGCCACCAGTGATTGGGCCCTCACTAGCGGGGGGCAGGAGACCCAGTACTTC.

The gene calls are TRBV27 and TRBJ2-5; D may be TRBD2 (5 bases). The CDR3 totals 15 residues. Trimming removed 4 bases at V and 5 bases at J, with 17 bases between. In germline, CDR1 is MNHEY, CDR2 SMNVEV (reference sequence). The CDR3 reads CASSSAPPGWETQYF. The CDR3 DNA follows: TGTGCCAGCAGTTCCGCCCCCCCGGGGTGGGAGACCCAGTACTTC.

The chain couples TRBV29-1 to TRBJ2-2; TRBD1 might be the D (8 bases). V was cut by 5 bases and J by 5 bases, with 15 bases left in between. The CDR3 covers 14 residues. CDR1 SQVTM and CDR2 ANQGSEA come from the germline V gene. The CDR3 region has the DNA TGCAGCGTTTACCTACAGGGGGGGACCGGGGAGCTGTTTTTT. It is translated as CSVYLQGGTGELFF.

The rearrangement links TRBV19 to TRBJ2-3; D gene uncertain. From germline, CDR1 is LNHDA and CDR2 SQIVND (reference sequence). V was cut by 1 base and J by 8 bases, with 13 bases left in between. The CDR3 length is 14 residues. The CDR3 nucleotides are TGTGCCAGTAGTATAGCTGGCCTAGACGCTACGCAGTATTTT. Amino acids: CASSIAGLDATQYF.

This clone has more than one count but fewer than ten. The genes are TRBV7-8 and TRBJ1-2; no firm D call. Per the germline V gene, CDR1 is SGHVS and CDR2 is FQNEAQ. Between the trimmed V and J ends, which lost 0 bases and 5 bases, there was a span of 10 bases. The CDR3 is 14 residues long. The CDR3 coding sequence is TGTGCCAGCAGCTTAGCCGCGTTGCTTTATGGCTACACCTTC. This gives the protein CASSLAALLYGYTF.

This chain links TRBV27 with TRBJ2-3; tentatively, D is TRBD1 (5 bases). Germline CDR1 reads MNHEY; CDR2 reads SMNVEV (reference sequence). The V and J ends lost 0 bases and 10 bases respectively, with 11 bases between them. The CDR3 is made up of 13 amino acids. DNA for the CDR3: TGTGCCAGCAGTTTATCATCAGGGTTGGCGCAGTATTTT. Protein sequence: CASSLSSGLAQYF.

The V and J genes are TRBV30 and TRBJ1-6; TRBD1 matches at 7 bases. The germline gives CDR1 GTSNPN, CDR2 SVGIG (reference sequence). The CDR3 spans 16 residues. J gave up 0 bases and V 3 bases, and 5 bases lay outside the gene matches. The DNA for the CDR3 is TGTGCCTGGAGGGGACAGTCTAGCTCCTATAATTCACCCCTCCACTTT. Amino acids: CAWRGQSSSYNSPLHF.

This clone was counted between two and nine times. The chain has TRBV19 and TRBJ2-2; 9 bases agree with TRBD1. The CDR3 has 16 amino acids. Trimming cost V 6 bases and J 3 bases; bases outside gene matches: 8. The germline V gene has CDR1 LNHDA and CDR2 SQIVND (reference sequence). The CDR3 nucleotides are TGTGCCAGTAGCCCGAGGGACAGGGAAGACACCGGGGAGCTGTTTTTT. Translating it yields CASSPRDREDTGELFF.

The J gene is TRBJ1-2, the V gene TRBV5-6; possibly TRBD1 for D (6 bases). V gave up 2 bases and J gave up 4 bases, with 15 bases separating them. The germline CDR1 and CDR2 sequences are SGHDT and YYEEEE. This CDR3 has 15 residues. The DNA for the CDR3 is TGTGCCAGCAGCTTCGATCGGGGAGGGGGCTATGGCTACACCTTC. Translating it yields CASSFDRGGGYGYTF.

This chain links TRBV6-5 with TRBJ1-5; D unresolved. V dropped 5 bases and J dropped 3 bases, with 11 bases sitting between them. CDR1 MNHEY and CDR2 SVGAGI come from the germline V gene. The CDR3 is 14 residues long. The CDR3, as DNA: TGTGCCAGCAGTCCTAGACGGAACAATCAGCCCCAGCATTTT. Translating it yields CASSPRRNNQPQHF.

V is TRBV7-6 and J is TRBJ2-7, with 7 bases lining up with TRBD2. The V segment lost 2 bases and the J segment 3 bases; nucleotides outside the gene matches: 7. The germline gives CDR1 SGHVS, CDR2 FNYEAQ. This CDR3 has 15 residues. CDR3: CASSLTAGDHYEQYF. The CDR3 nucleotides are TGTGCCAGCAGCTTAACGGCGGGGGACCACTACGAGCAGTACTTC.

DNA of the CDR3: TGTGCCAGCAGCCATACTAGGAGCGGGGGTGCCGGGGAGCTGTTTTTT. This sequence encodes CASSHTRSGGAGELFF. The chain uses TRBV3-1 (or the pseudogene TRBV3-2) and TRBJ2-2; 8 bases match TRBD2. Germline V gene sequence: CDR1 LGHDT, CDR2 YNNKEL (reference sequence). Trimming took 3 bases from V and 6 from J; bases not matched to a gene: 9. This CDR3 has 16 residues.

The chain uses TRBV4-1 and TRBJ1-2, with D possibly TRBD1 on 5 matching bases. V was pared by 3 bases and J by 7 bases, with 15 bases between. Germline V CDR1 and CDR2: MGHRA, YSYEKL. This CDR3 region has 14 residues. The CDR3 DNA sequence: TGCGCCAGCAGCCACTCAGGGAGGGGCCGTGGCTACACCTTC. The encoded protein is CASSHSGRGRGYTF.